The 30 T cell receptor beta chains reported below all come from one sample, sequenced in a study of chronic HIV infection and antiretroviral therapy. TCRdb ran MiXCR on the 5' RACE reads and lists one entry per CDR3 protein. The sample contains tens of thousands of distinct CDR3 sequences, roughly 8% of which appear only once. The sequenced sample consisted of peripheral blood. These receptors originate from an adult who had HIV and had not received antiretroviral therapy, or was an uninfected healthy control (not recorded which).

For this clonotype: A much larger clone differs from this one at a single base, so this may be a read error. V usage is TRBV28 and J usage is TRBJ1-1; D call uncertain. The CDR3 loop spans 13 amino acids. Per the germline V gene, CDR1 is MDHEN and CDR2 is SYDVKM. CDR3 in amino acids: CASSPTANTETFF. CDR3 DNA: TGTGCCAGCAGTCCTACAGCGAACACTGAAACTTTCTTT.

The genes are TRBV5-1 and TRBJ2-7, with TRBD1 matching 7 bases. The CDR3 consists of 14 residues. Germline CDR1 SGHRS, CDR2 YFSETQ. V lost 0 bases, J lost 7 bases, and 7 bases stayed unmatched. DNA for the CDR3: TGCGCCAGCAGCTTGGCGACAGGGAGTGGAGAGCAGTACTTC. It codes for CASSLATGSGEQYF.

In its sample, this clonotype was seen many times. The V gene is TRBV28, the J gene TRBJ1-2; TRBD1 aligns across 9 bases. The CDR3 is made up of 13 amino acids. With 7 bases clipped from V and 6 bases from J, the junction kept 6 bases outside the gene matches. Germline V lookup: CDR1 MDHEN, CDR2 SYDVKM. CDR3 region: CASNIQGAHGYTF. The DNA for the CDR3 is TGTGCCAGCAACATACAGGGGGCGCATGGCTACACCTTC.

This clonotype was counted a few times. V and J are TRBV7-9 and TRBJ1-1, with a possible D match to TRBD1 (5 bases). V lost 4 bases and J lost 3, with 12 bases in between. Germline V lookup: CDR1 SEHNR, CDR2 FQNEAQ (reference sequence). This CDR3 has 14 amino acids. CDR3 protein: CASSWDVRYTEAFF. The CDR3 DNA sequence: TGTGCCAGCAGCTGGGACGTTCGATACACTGAAGCTTTCTTT. The complete variable domain, with remaining parts taken from reference TRBV7-9 and TRBJ1-1, reads DTGVSQNPRHKITKRGQNVTFRCDPISEHNRLYWYRQTLGQGPEFLTYFQNEAQLEKSRLLSDRFSAERPKGSFSTLEIQRTEQGDSAMYLCASSWDVRYTEAFFGQGTRLTVV.

At least ten counts were recorded for this clonotype. The rearrangement joins TRBV7-2 to TRBJ2-3, with no clear D. The germline V gene has CDR1 SGHTA and CDR2 FQGNSA. The CDR3 is 13 amino acids. V gave up 7 bases and J gave up 5 bases, with 13 bases separating them. DNA for the CDR3: TGTGCCAGCATCCGAGCGAACCAAGATACGCAGTATTTT. Translation gives CASIRANQDTQYF.

This clonotype was seen more than once but under ten times. The rearrangement uses TRBV28 and TRBJ2-7; D unresolved. Trimming cost V 1 base and J 7 bases, with 5 bases left between them. Germline CDR1 reads MDHEN; CDR2 reads SYDVKM. CDR3 length equals 11 residues. CDR3 bases: TGTGCCAGCAGTTTATATACAGAGCAGTACTTC. It is translated as CASSLYTEQYF. Full variable domain (missing parts from reference TRBV28 and TRBJ2-7): DVKVTQSSRYLVKRTGEKVFLECVQDMDHENMFWYRQDPGLGLRLIYFSYDVKMKEKGDIPEGYSVSREKKERFSLILESASTNQTSMYLCASSLYTEQYFGPGTRLTVT.

The gene calls are TRBV2 and TRBJ2-4; D remains unclear. The germline CDR1 and CDR2 sequences are SNHLY and FYNNEI. V shed 7 bases and J shed 7 bases, with 14 bases lying between them. This CDR3 region has 13 residues. The DNA for the CDR3 is TGTGCCAGCATGGGGTTAGGGCTCAACATTCAGTACTTC. Its translation is CASMGLGLNIQYF.

The table lists this clonotype with many counts. The chain employs TRBV6-2 or TRBV6-3 and TRBJ2-1, with unresolved D. This CDR3 has 12 amino acids. Germline V CDR1 and CDR2: MNHEY, SVGEGT. With 2 bases removed from V and 5 bases from J, the gap between germline ends came to 4 bases. The CDR3 loop reads CASSYTHNEQFF. As DNA, the CDR3 is TGTGCCAGCAGTTACACACACAATGAGCAGTTCTTC.

This chain joins TRBV11-2 and TRBJ2-1; no reliable D call. Germline CDR1 reads SGHAT; CDR2 reads FQNNGV. Trimming left V 7 bases short and J 6 bases short, with 10 bases between. This CDR3 has 12 residues. The CDR3 sequence is CASKTAGNEQFF. The CDR3 region has the DNA TGTGCCAGCAAAACGGCCGGCAATGAGCAGTTCTTC.

With regard to this clonotype: One end of the junction is discordant with germline, which a read error may explain. The chain has TRBV29-1 and TRBJ1-3; D call uncertain. The CDR3 is made up of 14 amino acids. The germline CDR1 and CDR2 sequences are SQVTM and ANQGSEA. CDR3 in amino acids: CSVAVASSGNTVYF. As DNA, the CDR3 is TGCAGCGTTGCCGTTGCCAGCTCTGGAAACACCGTATATTTT.

This clonotype was recorded at least ten times. The chain couples TRBV18 to TRBJ2-7; 14 nucleotides agree with TRBD2. Germline V gene lookup returns CDR1 KGHSH and CDR2 LQKENI. V was pared by 0 bases and J by 7 bases, with 2 bases of the junction left unmatched. CDR3 length: 15 amino acids. For the CDR3, the DNA is TGTGCCAGCTCACCACCGGGACTAGCGGGAGTTGAGCAGTACTTC. Translated: CASSPPGLAGVEQYF.

There are a few counts of this clonotype. This rearrangement joins TRBV10-3 to TRBJ2-3; D gene uncertain. V was trimmed by 4 bases and J by 4 bases, leaving 9 bases between them. The CDR3 has 13 amino acids. The germline V gene encodes CDR1 ENHRY and CDR2 SYGVKD. CDR3 nucleotide sequence: TGTGCCATCAGTGGCAGCGACTCAGATACGCAGTATTTT. Amino acids: CAISGSDSDTQYF.

The CDR3: CASTKLEGTYGYTF. The DNA for the CDR3 is TGTGCCAGCACCAAGTTGGAGGGGACCTATGGCTACACCTTC. The V and J genes are TRBV2 and TRBJ1-2; a weak D match, TRBD1 (5 bases). This CDR3 is 14 amino acids long. Trimming cost V 7 bases and J 4 bases, with 16 bases left between them. Germline values: CDR1 SNHLY, CDR2 FYNNEI.

This clonotype was detected many times. V usage is TRBV4-1 and J usage is TRBJ2-7; no definite D call. Trimming cost V 0 bases and J 5 bases, with 5 bases left between them. The CDR3 has 12 amino acids. CDR1 is MGHRA and CDR2 is YSYEKL in the germline V gene. For the CDR3, the DNA is TGCGCCAGCAGCCAAGATGGGGACGAGCAGTACTTC. The encoded protein is CASSQDGDEQYF.

The V and J genes are TRBV4-1 and TRBJ1-5; D perhaps matches TRBD1 (5 bases). From germline, CDR1 is MGHRA and CDR2 YSYEKL. The CDR3 is 16 residues long. Trimming shortened V by 4 bases and J by 4 bases, and 17 bases separated the two germline ends. CDR3 nucleotides: TGCGCCAGCAGCCCCCGCGGGGCGGGGTTAAATCAGCCCCAGCATTTT. It encodes CASSPRGAGLNQPQHF.

This clonotype appeared many times. This chain links TRBV2 with TRBJ2-3, with 7 bases lining up with TRBD1. This CDR3 is built from 15 residues. After removal of 7 bases from V and 2 bases from J, the junction contained 9 bases not matched to a gene. Germline V gene lookup returns CDR1 SNHLY and CDR2 FYNNEI. CDR3 bases: TGTGCCAGCAATTTACAGGGGACCTCCACAGATACGCAGTATTTT. It specifies CASNLQGTSTDTQYF.

This clonotype was seen at least ten times. V usage is TRBV5-4 and J usage is TRBJ2-7, with 9 bases aligning to TRBD2. Germline CDR1 is SGHNT and CDR2 is YYREEE (reference sequence). The CDR3 extends over 16 amino acids. V dropped 4 bases and J dropped 7; count of bases not matched to a gene: 15. CDR3 sequence (DNA): TGTGCCAGCAGCGGAGGGCCTAGCGGGATAGTGGGGGAGCAGTACTTC. Translation gives CASSGGPSGIVGEQYF.

Only a few counts were recorded for this clonotype. The chain uses TRBV28 and TRBJ1-4; no reliable D call. Trimming left V 5 bases short and J 7 bases short, with 8 bases between. The CDR3 is made up of 12 amino acids. The V gene's germline CDR1 is MDHEN and CDR2 SYDVKM. The DNA for the CDR3 is TGTGCCAGCAGTCTACACGGTGAAAAACTGTTTTTT. This translates into CASSLHGEKLFF. Looking up the rest from reference TRBV28 and TRBJ1-4 gives the full variable domain: DVKVTQSSRYLVKRTGEKVFLECVQDMDHENMFWYRQDPGLGLRLIYFSYDVKMKEKGDIPEGYSVSREKKERFSLILESASTNQTSMYLCASSLHGEKLFFGSGTQLSVL.

This clonotype was seen ten or more times. The chain carries TRBV12-3 or TRBV12-4 and TRBJ2-6; D gene unclear. Trimming cost V 5 bases and J 1 base, with 3 bases left between them. This CDR3 contains 13 residues. The DNA of the CDR3 is TGTGCCAGCAGTCGGTCTGGGGCCAACGTCCTGACTTTC. Protein: CASSRSGANVLTF.

This clonotype turned up a few times. CDR3 DNA sequence: TGCAGTGCTAGAACAGGTTCCTCGAACACTGAAGCTTTCTTT. Its translation: CSARTGSSNTEAFF. The rearrangement uses TRBV20-1 and TRBJ1-1, with D tentatively TRBD1 (5 bases). There are 14 residues in the CDR3. Germline lookup yields CDR1 DFQATT and CDR2 SNEGSKA (reference sequence). Between the trimmed V and J ends, which lost 2 bases and 1 base, there was a span of 11 bases.

This clonotype has only a few counts. Here the CDR3 reads CASSPWPDSQETQYF. The CDR3 DNA reads as TGTGCCAGCAGTCCCTGGCCGGACAGCCAAGAGACCCAGTACTTC. The chain carries TRBV28 and TRBJ2-5, with D perhaps TRBD1 (6 bases). The germline CDR1 and CDR2 sequences are MDHEN and SYDVKM. The CDR3 is 15 residues long. V lost 5 bases, J lost 1 base, and 14 bases lay in between.

This clonotype has a count of ten or more. The rearrangement links TRBV5-6 to TRBJ2-3; 8 nucleotides agree with TRBD1. The CDR3 spans 14 residues. J lost 4 bases, V lost 3 bases, and 4 bases had no gene match. Germline lookup yields CDR1 SGHDT and CDR2 YYEEEE. CDR3 sequence (DNA): TGTGCCAGCAGCTCATCAGGGGGCGCAGATACGCAGTATTTT. Protein product: CASSSSGGADTQYF.

In this sample, this clonotype turned up a few times. The rearrangement uses TRBV3-1 and TRBJ1-1, with D hard to call. CDR1 is LGHDT and CDR2 is YNNKEL in the germline V gene (reference sequence). Between the trimmed V and J ends, which lost 3 bases and 4 bases, there was a span of 9 bases. This CDR3 is 13 amino acids long. The CDR3 loop reads CASSHGPVTEAFF. CDR3 bases: TGTGCCAGCAGCCACGGTCCCGTCACTGAAGCTTTCTTT.

In this sample, this clonotype turned up many times. The chain uses TRBV4-3 and TRBJ2-7; TRBD1 matches at 8 bases. The V gene's germline CDR1 is LGHNA and CDR2 YSLEER. V shed 1 base, J shed 4 bases, and the junction held 3 bases outside the gene matches. The length of the CDR3 is 14 residues. CDR3 bases: TGCGCCAGCAGCCAAGCTCAGGGGGCGTACGAGCAGTACTTC. It yields the protein CASSQAQGAYEQYF.

This clonotype was recorded at least ten times. V usage is TRBV4-1 and J usage is TRBJ1-1; the D gene is possibly TRBD1 (5 bases). Germline assignment: CDR1 MGHRA and CDR2 YSYEKL. The CDR3 spans 15 residues. V shed 0 bases and J shed 1 base, with 9 bases lying between them. CDR3 bases: TGCGCCAGCAGCCAAGAGAAGGGACGGAACACTGAAGCTTTCTTT. This codes for CASSQEKGRNTEAFF.

This clonotype was counted between two and nine times. In DNA form, the CDR3 reads TGCGCCAGCAGCGCGACTAGCGGGATTGAGACCCAGTACTTC. Its protein product is CASSATSGIETQYF. The chain uses TRBV5-1 and TRBJ2-5; TRBD2 agrees at 11 bases. Germline V lookup: CDR1 SGHRS, CDR2 YFSETQ. Trimming removed 4 bases from V and 5 bases from J; junction bases left unmatched: 4. The length of the CDR3 is 14 residues.

This clonotype was detected ten times or more. The rearrangement links TRBV14 to TRBJ2-3; D could derive from TRBD1 or TRBD2 (5 bases each). This CDR3 has 14 residues. Trimming left V 2 bases short and J 4 bases short, with 10 bases between. Germline CDR1 and CDR2: SGHDN and FVKESK. For the CDR3, the DNA is TGTGCCAGCAGCCAACCAGGGCGGGCAGATACGCAGTATTTT. This translates into CASSQPGRADTQYF.

In this sample, this clonotype turned up many times. The CDR3, as DNA: TGTGCCAGCTCACGAGGGGGTTCCAACTACGAGCAGTACTTC. Its translation: CASSRGGSNYEQYF. The genes are TRBV18 and TRBJ2-7; a possible D gene is TRBD1 (6 bases). With 4 bases removed from V and 3 bases from J, the gap between germline ends came to 13 bases. Germline V lookup: CDR1 KGHSH, CDR2 LQKENI. The CDR3 is made up of 14 amino acids.

This clonotype was recorded many times. The chain joins TRBV28 to TRBJ2-7; possibly TRBD1 for D (6 bases). From germline, CDR1 is MDHEN and CDR2 SYDVKM. V was trimmed by 3 bases and J by 3 bases, leaving 9 bases between them. This CDR3 is built from 13 residues. The CDR3: CASSLGQNYEQYF. The CDR3 bases are TGTGCCAGCAGTTTGGGACAAAACTACGAGCAGTACTTC. The whole variable domain, remainder taken from reference TRBV28 and TRBJ2-7, is DVKVTQSSRYLVKRTGEKVFLECVQDMDHENMFWYRQDPGLGLRLIYFSYDVKMKEKGDIPEGYSVSREKKERFSLILESASTNQTSMYLCASSLGQNYEQYFGPGTRLTVT.

This clonotype has just a few counts. The chain is built from TRBV28 and TRBJ1-2; 8 bases are shared with TRBD1. The V gene end was trimmed by 5 bases and the J gene end by 8 bases; junction bases not matched to a gene: 7. The CDR3 contains 13 residues. Germline V gene data show CDR1 as MDHEN and CDR2 as SYDVKM. The CDR3, as DNA: TGTGCCAGCAGTATCAGGACAGGGACGGGCTACACCTTC. Translation: CASSIRTGTGYTF.